Included here is one T cell receptor beta chain sequence, with context. The junction shows a germline mismatch at one end, possibly a read error. Seattle's enrolled individuals joined amid active infection and were then monitored longitudinally. Germline lookup yields CDR1 SGHDT and CDR2 YYEEEE. The CDR3 runs to 13 residues. This entry is derived from a study of blood T cell repertoires in COVID-19. Study information: The origin of the acute and convalescent COVID-19 samples was the United States, Italy and Spain. PBMCs, B-cell-depleted T cells, or T cells provided the cDNA or gDNA that made up the material.

Source study methods: Amplifying reference gene primers gave estimates of nucleated cell counts. The method was immunoSEQ multiplex PCR; TCRdb's version includes in-frame clones alone and lacks a portion of them. The DNA gave D and trimming, while V, J and clone size come from that table. The repertoire has 300,000 to 400,000 clones, 87% of them found once; the top ten carry about 6.3%. The chain carries TRBV5-6 and TRBJ1-6; 10 bases line up with TRBD1. The sequencing sample was made of peripheral blood. The sequence came from a woman in her 50s with COVID-19, enrolled during active disease. In DNA, the CDR3 is TGTGTCAGCAGGGGGGACAGGGGTTCACCCCTCCACTTT. Its translation is CVSRGDRGSPLHF.